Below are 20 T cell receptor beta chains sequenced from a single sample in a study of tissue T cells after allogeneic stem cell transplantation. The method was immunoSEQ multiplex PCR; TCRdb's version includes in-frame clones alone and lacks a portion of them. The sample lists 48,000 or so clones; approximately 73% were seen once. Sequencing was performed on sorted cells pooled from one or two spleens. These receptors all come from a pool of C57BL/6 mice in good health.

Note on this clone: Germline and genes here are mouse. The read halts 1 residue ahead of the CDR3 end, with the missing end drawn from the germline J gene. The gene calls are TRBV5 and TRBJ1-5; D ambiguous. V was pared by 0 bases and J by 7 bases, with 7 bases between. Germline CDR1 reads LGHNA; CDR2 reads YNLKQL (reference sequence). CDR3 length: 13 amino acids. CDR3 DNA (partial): TGTGCCAGCAGCCAAGATTCTCTTCAGGCTCCGCTT. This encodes CASSQDSLQAPL. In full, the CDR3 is CASSQDSLQAPLF.

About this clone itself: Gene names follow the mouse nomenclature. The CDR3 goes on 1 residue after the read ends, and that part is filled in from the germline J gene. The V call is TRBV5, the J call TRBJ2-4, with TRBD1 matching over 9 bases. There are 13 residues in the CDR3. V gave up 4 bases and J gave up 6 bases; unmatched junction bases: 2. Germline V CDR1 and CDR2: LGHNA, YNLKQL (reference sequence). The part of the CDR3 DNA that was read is TGTGCCAGCAGCCCCGGACAGGGGAACACCTTGTAC. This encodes CASSPGQGNTLY. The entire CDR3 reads CASSPGQGNTLYF.

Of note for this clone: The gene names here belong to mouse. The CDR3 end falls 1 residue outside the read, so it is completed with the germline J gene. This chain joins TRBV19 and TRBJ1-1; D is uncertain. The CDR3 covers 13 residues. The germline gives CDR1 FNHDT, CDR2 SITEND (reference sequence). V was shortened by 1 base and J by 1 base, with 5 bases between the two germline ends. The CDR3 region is CASSIRENTEVFF. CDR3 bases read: TGTGCCAGCAGTATAAGGGAAAACACAGAAGTCTTC.

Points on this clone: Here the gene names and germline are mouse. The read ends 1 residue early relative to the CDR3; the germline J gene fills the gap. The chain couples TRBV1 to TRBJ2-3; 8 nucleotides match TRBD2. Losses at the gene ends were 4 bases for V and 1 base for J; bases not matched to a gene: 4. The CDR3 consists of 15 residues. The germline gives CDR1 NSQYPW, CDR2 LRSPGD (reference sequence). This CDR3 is CTCSGLGRGAETLYF. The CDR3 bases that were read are TGCACCTGCAGTGGACTGGGGAGGGGTGCAGAAACGCTGTAT.

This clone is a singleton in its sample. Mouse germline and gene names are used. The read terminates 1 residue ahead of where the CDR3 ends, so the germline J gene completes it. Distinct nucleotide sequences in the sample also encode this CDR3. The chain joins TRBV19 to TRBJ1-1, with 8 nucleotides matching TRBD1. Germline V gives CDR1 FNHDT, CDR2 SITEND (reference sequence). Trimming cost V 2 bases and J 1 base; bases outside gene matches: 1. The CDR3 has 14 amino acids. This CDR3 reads CASSIGQGNTEVFF. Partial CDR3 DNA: TGTGCCAGCAGTATCGGACAGGGAAACACAGAAGTCTTC. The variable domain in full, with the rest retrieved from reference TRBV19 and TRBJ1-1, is GGIITQTPKFLIGQEGQKLTLKCQQNFNHDTMYWYRQDSGKGLRLIYYSITENDLQKGDLSEGYDASREKKSSFSLTVTSAQKNEMAVFLCASSIGQGNTEVFFGKGTRLTVV.

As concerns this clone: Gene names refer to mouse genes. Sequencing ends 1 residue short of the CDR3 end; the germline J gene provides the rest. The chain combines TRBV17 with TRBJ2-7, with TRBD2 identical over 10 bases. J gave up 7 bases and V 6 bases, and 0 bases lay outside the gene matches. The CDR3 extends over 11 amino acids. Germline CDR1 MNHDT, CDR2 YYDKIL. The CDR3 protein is CASRDWGEQYF. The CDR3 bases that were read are TGTGCTAGCAGGGACTGGGGGGAACAGTAC.

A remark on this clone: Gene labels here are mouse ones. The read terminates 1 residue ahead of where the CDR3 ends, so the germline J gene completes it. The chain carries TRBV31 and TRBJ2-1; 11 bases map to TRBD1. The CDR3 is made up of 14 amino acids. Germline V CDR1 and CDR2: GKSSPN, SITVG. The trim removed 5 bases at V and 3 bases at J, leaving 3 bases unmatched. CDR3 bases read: TGTGCCTGGGGGACAGGGGGGACCTATGCTGAGCAGTTC. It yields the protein CAWGTGGTYAEQF. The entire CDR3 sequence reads CAWGTGGTYAEQFF.

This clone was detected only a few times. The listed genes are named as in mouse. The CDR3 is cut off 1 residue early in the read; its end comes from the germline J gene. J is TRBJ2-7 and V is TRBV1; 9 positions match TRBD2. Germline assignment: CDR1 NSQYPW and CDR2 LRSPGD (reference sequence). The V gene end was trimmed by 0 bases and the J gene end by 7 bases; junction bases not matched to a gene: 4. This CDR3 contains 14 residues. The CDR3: CTCSAETGGKEQYF. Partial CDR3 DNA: TGCACCTGCAGTGCAGAAACTGGGGGGAAGGAACAGTAC.

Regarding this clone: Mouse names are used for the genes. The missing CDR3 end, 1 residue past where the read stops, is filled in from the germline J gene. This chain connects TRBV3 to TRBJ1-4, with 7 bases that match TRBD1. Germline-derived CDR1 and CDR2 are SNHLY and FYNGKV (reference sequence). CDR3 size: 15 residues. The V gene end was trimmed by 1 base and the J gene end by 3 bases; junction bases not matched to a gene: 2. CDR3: CASSLDRGTNERLFF. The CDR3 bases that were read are TGTGCCAGCAGCTTAGACAGGGGAACCAACGAAAGATTATTT.

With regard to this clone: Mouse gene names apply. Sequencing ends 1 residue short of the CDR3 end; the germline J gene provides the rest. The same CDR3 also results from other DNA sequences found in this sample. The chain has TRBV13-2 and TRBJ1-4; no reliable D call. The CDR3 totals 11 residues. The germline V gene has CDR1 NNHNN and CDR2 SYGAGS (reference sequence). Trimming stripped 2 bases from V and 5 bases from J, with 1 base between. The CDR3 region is CASGENERLFF. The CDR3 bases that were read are TGTGCCAGCGGTGAGAACGAAAGATTATTT.

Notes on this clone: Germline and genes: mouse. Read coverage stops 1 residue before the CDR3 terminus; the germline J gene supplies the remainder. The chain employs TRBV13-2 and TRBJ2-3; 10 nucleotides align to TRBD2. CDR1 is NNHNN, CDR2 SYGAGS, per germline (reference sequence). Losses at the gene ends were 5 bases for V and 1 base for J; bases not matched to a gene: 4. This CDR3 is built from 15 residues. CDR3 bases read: TGTGCCAGCGGCTGGGGGGGCGCTGGTGCAGAAACGCTGTAT. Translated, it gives CASGWGGAGAETLY. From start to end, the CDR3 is CASGWGGAGAETLYF.

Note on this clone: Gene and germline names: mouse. Partial CDR3 DNA: TGTGCCAGCAGCTCCTCCGGGACTGGGCAAGACACCCAGTAC. Its translation is CASSSSGTGQDTQY. The entire CDR3 protein reads CASSSSGTGQDTQYF. The chain couples TRBV3 to TRBJ2-5, with 9 bases identical to TRBD2. The read stops 1 residue short of the end of the CDR3; the missing end is completed from the germline J gene. V was clipped by 4 bases and J by 3 bases; unmatched bases: 5. CDR1 SNHLY and CDR2 FYNGKV come from the germline V gene (reference sequence). The CDR3 consists of 15 residues. Based on the CDR3 plus reference TRBV3 and TRBJ2-5, the full variable domain is GPKVLQIPSHQIIDMGQMVTLNCDPVSNHLYFYWYKQILGQQMEFLVNFYNGKVMEKSKLFKDQFSVERPDGSYFTLKIQPTALEDSAVYFCASSSSGTGQDTQYFGPGTRLLVL.

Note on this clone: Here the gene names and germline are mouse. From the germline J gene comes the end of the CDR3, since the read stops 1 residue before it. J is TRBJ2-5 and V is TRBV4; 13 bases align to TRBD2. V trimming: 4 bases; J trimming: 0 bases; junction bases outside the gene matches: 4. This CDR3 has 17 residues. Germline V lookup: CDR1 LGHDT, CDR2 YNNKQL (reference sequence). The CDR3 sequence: CASSLGLGGVNQDTQYF. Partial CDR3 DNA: TGTGCCAGCAGCTTGGGACTGGGGGGGGTTAACCAAGACACCCAGTAC.

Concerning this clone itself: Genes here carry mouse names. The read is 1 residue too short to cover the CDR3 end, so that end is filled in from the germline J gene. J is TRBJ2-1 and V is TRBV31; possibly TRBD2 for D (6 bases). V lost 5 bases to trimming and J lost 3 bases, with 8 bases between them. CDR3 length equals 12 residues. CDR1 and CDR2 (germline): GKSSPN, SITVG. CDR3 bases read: TGTGCCTGGGGGACTATCTATGCTGAGCAGTTC. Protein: CAWGTIYAEQF. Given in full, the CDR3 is CAWGTIYAEQFF.

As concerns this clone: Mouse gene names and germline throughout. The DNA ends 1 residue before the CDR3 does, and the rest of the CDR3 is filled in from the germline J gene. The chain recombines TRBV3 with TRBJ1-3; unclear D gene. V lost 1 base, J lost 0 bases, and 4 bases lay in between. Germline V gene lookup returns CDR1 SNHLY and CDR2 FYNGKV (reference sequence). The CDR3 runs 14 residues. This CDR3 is CASSLEDSGNTLYF. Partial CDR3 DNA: TGTGCCAGCAGCTTAGAAGATTCTGGAAATACGCTCTAT.

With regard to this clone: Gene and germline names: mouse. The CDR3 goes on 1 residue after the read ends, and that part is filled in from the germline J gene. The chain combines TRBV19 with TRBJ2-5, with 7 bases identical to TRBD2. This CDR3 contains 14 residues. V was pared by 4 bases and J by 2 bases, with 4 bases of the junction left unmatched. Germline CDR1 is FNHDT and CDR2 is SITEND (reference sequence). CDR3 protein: CASSLGVFQDTQYF. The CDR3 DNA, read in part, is TGTGCCAGCAGTCTGGGGGTCTTCCAAGACACCCAGTAC.

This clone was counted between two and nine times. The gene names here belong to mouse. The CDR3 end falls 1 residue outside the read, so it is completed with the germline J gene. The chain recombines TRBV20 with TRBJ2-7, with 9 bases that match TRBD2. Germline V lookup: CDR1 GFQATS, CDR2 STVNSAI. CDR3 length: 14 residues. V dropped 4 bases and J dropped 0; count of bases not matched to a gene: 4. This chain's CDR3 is CGAKTGGSSYEQYF. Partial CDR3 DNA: TGTGGTGCTAAGACTGGGGGTTCCTCCTATGAACAGTAC. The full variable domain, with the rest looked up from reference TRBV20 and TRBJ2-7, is GALVYQYPRRTICKSGTSMRMECQAVGFQATSVAWYRQSPQKTFELIALSTVNSAIKYEQNFTQEKFPISHPNLSFSSMTVLNAYLEDRGLYLCGAKTGGSSYEQYFGPGTRLTVL.

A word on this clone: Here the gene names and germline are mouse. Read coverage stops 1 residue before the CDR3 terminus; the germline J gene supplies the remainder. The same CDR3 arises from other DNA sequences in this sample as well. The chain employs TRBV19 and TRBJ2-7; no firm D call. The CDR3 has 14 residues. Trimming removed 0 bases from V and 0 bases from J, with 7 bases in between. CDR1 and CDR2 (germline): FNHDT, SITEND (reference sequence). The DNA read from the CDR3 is TGTGCCAGCAGTATAGGCCAGAGCTCCTATGAACAGTAC. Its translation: CASSIGQSSYEQY. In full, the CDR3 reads CASSIGQSSYEQYF.

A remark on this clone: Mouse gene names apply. The CDR3 loop reads CASSLGRGSDYTF. CDR3 DNA (partial): TGTGCAAGCAGCTTAGGCCGGGGCTCCGACTACACC. The chain links TRBV16 to TRBJ1-2; D unclear. The CDR3 end lies 1 residue beyond the end of the read and is filled in from the germline J gene. Trimming cost V 1 base and J 4 bases, with 7 bases left between them. The CDR3 spans 13 residues. Germline CDR1 reads SGHSA; CDR2 reads FRNQAP.

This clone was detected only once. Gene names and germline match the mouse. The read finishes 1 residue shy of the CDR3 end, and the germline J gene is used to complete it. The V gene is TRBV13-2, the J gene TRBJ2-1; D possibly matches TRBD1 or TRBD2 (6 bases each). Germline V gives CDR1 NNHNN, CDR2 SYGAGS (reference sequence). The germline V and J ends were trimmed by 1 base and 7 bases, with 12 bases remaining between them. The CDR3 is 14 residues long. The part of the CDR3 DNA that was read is TGTGCCAGCGGTGATTCGGGGGCGGGGGCTGAGCAGTTC. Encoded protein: CASGDSGAGAEQF. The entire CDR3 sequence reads CASGDSGAGAEQFF.